This T cell receptor (beta chain) was retrieved from a study of blood T cell repertoires in COVID-19. Method: immunoSEQ multiplex PCR; TCRdb's copy keeps in-frame clones and lacks some. The profile covers more than 90,000 clones, with about 85% appearing a single time and more than 1.5% taken by the ten largest. Sequences were obtained from peripheral blood. This TCR derives from a woman in her 70s with active or convalescent COVID-19.

The CDR3 loop reads CASSLNSYGYTF. DNA for the CDR3: TGTGCCAGCAGTTTAAACAGCTATGGCTACACCTTC. The gene calls are TRBV28 and TRBJ1-2; no clear D gene. V lost 2 bases and J lost 4, with 5 bases in between. CDR3 size: 12 residues. Germline V gene data show CDR1 as MDHEN and CDR2 as SYDVKM.